This T cell receptor beta chain was identified during a study of T cell responses to AZD1222 COVID-19 vaccine (dated by TCRdb to about 2021). A note on the overall study: TCR sequencing covered approximately 230 trial participants: nearly 210 given two doses of AZD1222 and 26 given two doses of MenACWY control vaccine. Enrollment into the trials was organized by age into subgroups of 18-55, 56-69 and 70-plus years, and those subgroups contained roughly 140, 27 and 60 TCR-sequenced participants, respectively. Findings and caveats that apply to the study as a whole: Participants were mostly white British and included more females than males, and it was suggested by the authors that clonal diversity may have been underestimated. Because no day 14 peak-response samples were available, repertoires were characterized only after the peak T cell response. After two AZD1222 doses, spike-specific TCR breadth and depth were significantly higher than at day 0 and than in MenACWY recipients. In the small 56-69-year group, the increase in depth fell short of significance, most likely because of low power. The whole spike protein was spanned by vaccine-associated CD4 TCRs, and dominant responses were seen in regions 160-218 and 743-854. Conclusions about previously exposed vaccinees were limited because only a handful of AZD1222 recipients were SARS-CoV-2 seropositive at baseline. Reportedly, close to half of the unique spike-specific TCRs recognized epitopes lying outside the regions that are mutated in the B.1.351 and B.1.1.7 variants.

The CDR3 regions of human TCRbeta chains were subjected to immunosequencing. The authors processed their data as follows. TCRs in the repertoires were compared against a reference library of SARS-CoV-2-specific TCRs that had been generated with the MIRA antigen-specificity platform. Breadth was defined as the fraction of unique TCRs that were SARS-CoV-2-associated. Depth was defined as the fraction of total T cells that were SARS-CoV-2-associated. Using the MIRA data, each spike-specific TCR was mapped to the spike region that the TCR reacts to and placed in a CD4 or CD8 class. Log10-transformed breadth and depth values were compared by one-way ANOVA with Sidak's multiple comparisons tests. Imported from immuneACCESS, the table was reduced by TCRdb to in-frame sequences with V and J called. These copies leave out some clones; in studies compared against another copy, an unresolved V gene accounts for under half, and the cause of the remainder is not known. V and J calls plus clone size are reproduced from that table; the DNA served to infer D and trimming. The sample table records about 120,000 clones; 85% to 90% of these occur just once. Of the sample, about 3.3% is held by the ten largest clones.

Reading the label with the study, this specimen's time point is: about 28 days (+/-7) after the second vaccine dose. AZD1222 recipients whose second dose came at about 4 weeks and those whose second dose came at about 12 weeks were combined into one group, since spike-specific TCR depth and breadth did not differ between the two schedules. Vaccinee samples came from UK trials COV001 and COV002, including a single-blind randomized controlled phase 2/3 trial of AZD1222 (ChAdOx1 nCoV-19) in healthy adults. For TCRbeta chain sequencing, PBMC samples were collected from trial participants at day 0 and at day 28 after the second dose. Turning to this clone: Its binding antigen is unknown. Base qualities are not provided; no much larger clone lies one nucleotide away.

The sequenced sample was peripheral blood, obtained 28 days after the second AZD1222 dose. This clonotype originated in an adult who received the AZD1222 COVID-19 vaccine.

The CDR3 has the sequence CAISESSGAVTEAFF. The bases read TGTGCCATCAGTGAGTCATCAGGGGCGGTCACTGAAGCTTTCTTT. The rearranged chain carries TRBV10-3 and TRBJ1-1; TRBD1 is perhaps the D gene, given 6 matching bases. V is pared back by 0 bases and J by 4 bases, with 12 bases lying between the germline termini. The CDR3 has 15 amino acids, counting the end cysteine and phenylalanine. This entry keeps only the CDR3 DNA: 45 bases, framed from base 1. From a lookup of the germline V gene, CDR1 and CDR2 are ENHRY and SYGVKD.